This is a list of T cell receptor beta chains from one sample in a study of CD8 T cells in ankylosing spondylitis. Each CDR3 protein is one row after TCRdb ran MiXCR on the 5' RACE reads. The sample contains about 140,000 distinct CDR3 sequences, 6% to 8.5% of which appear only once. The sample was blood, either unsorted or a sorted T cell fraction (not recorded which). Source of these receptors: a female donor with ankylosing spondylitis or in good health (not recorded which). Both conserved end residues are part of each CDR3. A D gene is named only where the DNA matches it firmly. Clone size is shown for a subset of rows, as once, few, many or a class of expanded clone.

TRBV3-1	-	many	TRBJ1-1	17	CASSPPDSLFVGTEAFF	TGTGCCAGCAGCCCTCCTGACAGTCTTTTCGTCGGCACTGAAGCTTTCTTT
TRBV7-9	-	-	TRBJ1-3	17	CASSFRLGKDSGNTIYF	TGTGCCAGCAGCTTCAGGCTCGGCAAAGACTCTGGAAACACCATATATTTT
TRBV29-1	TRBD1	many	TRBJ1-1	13	CSAKQGLNTEAFF	TGCAGCGCAAAACAGGGGCTTAACACTGAAGCTTTCTTT
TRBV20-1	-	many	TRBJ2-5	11	CSARERRAQYF	TGCAGTGCTAGGGAGAGACGGGCCCAGTACTTC
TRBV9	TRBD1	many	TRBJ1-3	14	CASSGGGAGDTIYF	TGTGCCAGCAGCGGAGGGGGCGCAGGGGACACCATATATTTT
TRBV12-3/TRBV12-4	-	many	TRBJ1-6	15	CASSLVAARESPLHF	TGTGCCAGCAGTTTAGTGGCAGCCCGTGAATCTCCCCTCCACTTT
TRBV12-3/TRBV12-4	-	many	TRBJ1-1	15	CASSPSAKMNTEAFF	TGTGCCAGCAGTCCCTCTGCAAAGATGAACACTGAAGCTTTCTTT
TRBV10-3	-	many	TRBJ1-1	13	CAINSVGDTEAFF	TGTGCCATCAATTCCGTCGGGGACACTGAAGCTTTCTTT
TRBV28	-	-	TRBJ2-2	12	CASRRSTGELFF	TGTGCCAGCAGGCGATCAACCGGGGAGCTGTTTTTT
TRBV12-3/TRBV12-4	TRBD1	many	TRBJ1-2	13	CASSRDRVGDYTF	TGTGCCAGCAGTCGGGACAGGGTTGGGGACTACACCTTC
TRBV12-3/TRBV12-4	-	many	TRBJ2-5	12	CASNKVGETQYF	TGTGCCAGCAATAAAGTCGGGGAGACCCAGTACTTC
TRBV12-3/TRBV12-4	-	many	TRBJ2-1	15	CASNRRDSSYNEQFF	TGTGCCAGCAACCGTCGCGACAGCTCCTACAATGAGCAGTTCTTC
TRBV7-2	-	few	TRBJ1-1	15	CASSLLQGGGTEAFF	TGTGCCAGCAGCTTACTACAGGGAGGGGGAACTGAAGCTTTCTTT
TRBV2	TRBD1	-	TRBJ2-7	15	CASSWDSISRPEQYF	TGTGCCAGCAGCTGGGACAGCATTTCCCGGCCCGAGCAGTACTTC
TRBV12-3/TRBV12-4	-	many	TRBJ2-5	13	CASSSGTEETQYF	TGTGCCAGCAGTTCCGGGACTGAAGAGACCCAGTACTTC
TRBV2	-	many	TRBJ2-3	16	CASSESSTFAADTQYF	TGTGCCAGCAGTGAAAGTTCGACTTTCGCGGCAGATACGCAGTATTTT
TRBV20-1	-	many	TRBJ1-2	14	CSAQIATANYGYTF	TGCAGTGCCCAAATAGCGACAGCCAACTATGGCTACACCTTC
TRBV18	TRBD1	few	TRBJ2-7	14	CASSRRQGEDEQYF	TGTGCCAGCTCACGCAGACAGGGAGAGGACGAGCAGTACTTC
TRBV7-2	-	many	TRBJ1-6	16	CASSLSSGNYNSPLHF	TGTGCCAGCAGCTTATCGTCGGGAAATTATAATTCACCCCTCCACTTT
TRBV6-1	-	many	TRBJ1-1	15	CASRRTGLARNEAFF	TGTGCCAGCAGAAGAACAGGGTTGGCGAGGAATGAAGCTTTCTTT
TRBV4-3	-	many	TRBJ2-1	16	CASSHEGRGTYNEQFF	TGCGCCAGCAGCCACGAGGGACGGGGAACCTACAATGAGCAGTTCTTC
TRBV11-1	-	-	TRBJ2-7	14	CASSGTEASYEQYF	TGTGCCAGCAGCGGGACGGAAGCATCCTACGAGCAGTACTTC
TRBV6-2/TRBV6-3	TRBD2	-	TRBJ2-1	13	CASSGGPGGEQFF	TGTGCCAGCAGTGGCGGGCCGGGGGGTGAGCAGTTCTTC
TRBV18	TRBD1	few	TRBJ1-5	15	CASSRGGRGHQPQHF	TGTGCCAGCTCAAGGGGGGGCAGGGGGCATCAGCCCCAGCATTTT
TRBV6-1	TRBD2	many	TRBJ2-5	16	CASSEARGLAQETQYF	TGTGCCAGCAGTGAAGCGCGGGGACTAGCACAAGAGACCCAGTACTTC
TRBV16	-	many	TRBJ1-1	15	CASSQHRRPNTEAFF	TGTGCCAGCAGCCAACACAGGAGACCGAACACTGAAGCTTTCTTT
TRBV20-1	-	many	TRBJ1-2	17	CRPSSIDIPGLSGGYTF	TGCAGGCCTAGCTCGATAGACATTCCGGGACTGTCGGGAGGCTACACCTTC
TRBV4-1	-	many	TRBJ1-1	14	CASTREGGDTEAFF	TGCGCCAGCACCCGGGAAGGGGGGGACACTGAAGCTTTCTTT
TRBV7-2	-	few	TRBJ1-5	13	CASSLAGGQPQHF	TGTGCCAGCAGCTTAGCGGGGGGGCAGCCCCAGCATTTT
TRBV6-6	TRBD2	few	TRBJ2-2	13	CASGAGVTGELFF	TGTGCCAGCGGAGCGGGGGTAACCGGGGAGCTGTTTTTT
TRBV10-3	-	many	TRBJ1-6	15	CAISMTDSGNSPLHF	TGTGCCATCAGTATGACCGACAGCGGGAATTCACCCCTCCACTTT
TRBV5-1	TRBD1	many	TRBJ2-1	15	CASSFGTDQYNEQFF	TGCGCCAGCAGCTTCGGGACAGATCAATACAATGAGCAGTTCTTC
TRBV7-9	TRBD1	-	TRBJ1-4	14	CASSFWTGNEKLFF	TGTGCCAGCAGCTTCTGGACAGGGAATGAAAAACTGTTTTTT
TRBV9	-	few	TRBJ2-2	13	CASSPSHGGELFF	TGTGCCAGCAGCCCAAGTCACGGCGGGGAGCTGTTTTTT
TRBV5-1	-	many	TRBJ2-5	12	CASSPAIETQYF	TGCGCCAGCAGCCCTGCTATAGAGACCCAGTACTTC
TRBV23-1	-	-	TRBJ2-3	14	CASSPSRATDTQYF	TGCGCCAGCAGTCCGTCCCGTGCCACAGATACGCAGTATTTT
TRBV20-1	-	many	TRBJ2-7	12	CSARAGNYEQYF	TGCAGTGCTAGAGCAGGAAACTACGAGCAGTACTTC
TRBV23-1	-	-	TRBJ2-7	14	CASSLERVNYEQYF	TGCGCCAGCAGCCTGGAGAGGGTGAATTACGAGCAGTACTTC
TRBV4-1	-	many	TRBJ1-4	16	CASSQDEDPGWEKLFF	TGCGCCAGCAGCCAAGACGAAGACCCCGGCTGGGAAAAACTGTTTTTT
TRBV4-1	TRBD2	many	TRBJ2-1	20	CASSQDIGTSGGVSGNEQFF	TGCGCCAGCAGCCAAGATATTGGGACTAGCGGGGGGGTCTCGGGCAATGAGCAGTTCTTC
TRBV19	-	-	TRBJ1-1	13	CASSDRMNTEAFF	TGTGCCAGTAGTGACAGGATGAACACTGAAGCTTTCTTT
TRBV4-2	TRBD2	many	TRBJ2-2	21	CASSRQGQRGLAGGGTGELFF	TGTGCCAGCAGCCGTCAAGGGCAGCGCGGACTAGCGGGGGGTGGAACCGGGGAGCTGTTTTTT
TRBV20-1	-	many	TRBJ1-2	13	CSARGGANYGYTF	TGCAGTGCTAGAGGGGGGGCAAACTATGGCTACACCTTC
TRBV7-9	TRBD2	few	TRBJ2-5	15	CASSLRLAGKETQYF	TGTGCCAGCAGCTTAAGACTAGCGGGGAAGGAGACCCAGTACTTC
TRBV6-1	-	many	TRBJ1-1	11	CASSLPGLPVF	TGTGCCAGCAGTCTTCCGGGACTCCCCGTCTTT